These T cell receptor beta chains were read from a single sample in a study of T cells in Graves' hyperthyroidism and ophthalmopathy. TCRdb analysed the multiplex PCR reads with MiXCR anew, one entry per CDR3 protein. The table has more than 500,000 distinct CDR3 sequences, 16% seen once. The material sequenced was blood. These receptors were collected from a woman in her 30s with Graves' hyperthyroidism. Each CDR3 is given without its conserved first and last residue. Each record gives: V gene, CDR3 protein.

V: TRBV28; CDR3: ASSLLQGGPDEKLF
V: TRBV20-1; CDR3: SARPSARGSDTQY
V: TRBV27; CDR3: ASSRGHANEKLF
V: TRBV7-2; CDR3: ASSNRGLGYGYT
V: TRBV5-5; CDR3: ASSLDSAGSTEAF
V: TRBV5-1; CDR3: ASSLGQLTNTGELF
V: TRBV20-1; CDR3: SARRDRGGLAKNIQY
V: TRBV5-1; CDR3: ASSIKTSGRLTGELF
V: TRBV9; CDR3: ASSVGDRPYEQY
V: TRBV20-1; CDR3: SARRRGGTWAQH
V: TRBV24-1; CDR3: ATSDAGDQKGF
V: TRBV5-1; CDR3: ASSQSTGTENEKLF
V: TRBV29-1; CDR3: SVEAPDRSSYNEQF
V: TRBV19; CDR3: ASRMGLRAPYEQY
V: TRBV13; CDR3: ASRPKGGTEAF
V: TRBV19; CDR3: ARGPGDGNDEQY
V: TRBV7-9; CDR3: ASSPGQAYNEQF
V: TRBV7-3; CDR3: ASSSPLGGQGGYNEQF
V: TRBV20-1; CDR3: SARDGGTSNNSPLH
V: TRBV7-2; CDR3: ASSLLSEYTEAF
V: TRBV4-1; CDR3: ASSPGPEARDEQY
V: TRBV28; CDR3: ASTPGPGELF
V: TRBV28; CDR3: ASSLMGHLLQNTEAF
V: TRBV2; CDR3: ASSLQSGTEAF
V: TRBV7-2; CDR3: ASSLELRDYEY
V: TRBV20-1; CDR3: SARDVLAGSTDTQY
V: TRBV3-1; CDR3: ASSQEGLYGQPQH
V: TRBV20-1; CDR3: SASFPPGQGSSYEQY
V: TRBV19; CDR3: ASSIGSRTGNAEAF
V: TRBV2; CDR3: ASSEVGLRFYGYT
V: TRBV6-1; CDR3: ATGRGGEAF
V: TRBV4-2; CDR3: ASSQDGGTDTQY
V: TRBV11-1; CDR3: ASSLASGPGELF
V: TRBV20-1; CDR3: SARGLAGVQF
V: TRBV18; CDR3: ASSPPGLAEQETQY
V: TRBV27; CDR3: ASSWDRDSYLSDLQETQY
V: TRBV10-3; CDR3: AISPTNTEAF
V: TRBV27; CDR3: ASRRAGGPYEQY
V: TRBV7-8; CDR3: ASKQTVATNEKLF
V: TRBV20-1; CDR3: SALGTGRDTQY
V: TRBV29-1; CDR3: SVPSRAAQETQY
V: TRBV12-5; CDR3: ASGLEGYREQF
V: TRBV12-3/TRBV12-4; CDR3: ASSTLGQRGGDEQF
V: TRBV2; CDR3: ASRPGTGIYEQY
V: TRBV29-1; CDR3: SAVDRVGYGYT
V: TRBV28; CDR3: ASSLYRDRGDEQY
V: TRBV5-1; CDR3: ASSPSGSSDTQY
V: TRBV29-1; CDR3: SARGAQEAF
V: TRBV5-1; CDR3: ASSLAPRALETQY
V: TRBV20-1; CDR3: SASLAGGGEQY
V: TRBV4-1; CDR3: ASSQDAGFAGSEQF
V: TRBV19; CDR3: ASSFSTGGNEQF
V: TRBV2; CDR3: ASTGTGKYEQY
V: TRBV7-2; CDR3: ASSLKAGPNYGYT
V: TRBV7-4; CDR3: ANEDGNSNQPQH
V: TRBV12-3/TRBV12-4; CDR3: ASSLGGINEQY
V: TRBV12-3/TRBV12-4; CDR3: ASIFRGDSQETQY